Each of the 15 T cell receptor beta chains below was sequenced from the same sample in a study of blood T cell repertoires in COVID-19. The repertoire was sequenced with immunoSEQ multiplex PCR; TCRdb's copy has only in-frame clones and lacks some. This table holds 200,000 to 250,000 clones, about 90% found once. The sequenced sample was PBMCs or T cells enriched from blood (not recorded which). The receptors derive from a woman between 50 and 59 years old in a cohort exposed to, infected with or recovered from COVID-19 (not recorded which).

V usage is TRBV6-6 and J usage is TRBJ2-1; 12 bases map to TRBD2. Germline CDR1 is MNHNY and CDR2 is SVGAGI (reference sequence). The trim removed 4 bases at V and 7 bases at J, leaving 5 bases unmatched. This CDR3 has 15 residues. The CDR3 DNA is TGTGCCAGCAGTTCCCTAGCGGGGGGGCAGAATGAGCAGTTCTTC. It codes for CASSSLAGGQNEQFF.

The chain uses TRBV5-6 and TRBJ2-2; D gene unclear. Trimming removed 2 bases from V and 6 bases from J, with 8 bases in between. Germline loops: CDR1 SGHDT, CDR2 YYEEEE. The CDR3 is 13 amino acids. CDR3 loop: CASSFLAPGELFF. CDR3 bases: TGTGCCAGCAGCTTCTTAGCCCCCGGGGAGCTGTTTTTT. The full variable domain, with the rest looked up from reference TRBV5-6 and TRBJ2-2, is DAGVTQSPTHLIKTRGQQVTLRCSPKSGHDTVSWYQQALGQGPQFIFQYYEEEERQRGNFPDRFSGHQFPNYSSELNVNALLLGDSALYLCASSFLAPGELFFGEGSRLTVL.

The table lists this clone with a few counts. The chain joins TRBV20-1 to TRBJ1-3; D perhaps matches TRBD1 (5 bases). Germline V gene data show CDR1 as DFQATT and CDR2 as SNEGSKA (reference sequence). V gave up 4 bases and J gave up 0 bases, with 13 bases separating them. CDR3 length: 15 amino acids. The CDR3 DNA reads TGCAGTGCTAATGACGCGGGACCCTCTGGAAACACCATATATTTT. It encodes CSANDAGPSGNTIYF.

This clone was seen only once. The chain has TRBV5-1 and TRBJ2-3; 8 bases match TRBD1. The CDR3 consists of 17 residues. After removal of 0 bases from V and 4 bases from J, the junction contained 10 bases not matched to a gene. Germline V gives CDR1 SGHRS, CDR2 YFSETQ. CDR3 sequence (DNA): TGCGCCAGCAGCTTGGGGCCTAGGACAGGGAACTCAGATACGCAGTATTTT. This sequence encodes CASSLGPRTGNSDTQYF.

A remark on this clone: This same CDR3 is encoded by further DNA sequences in the sample. The chain is built from TRBV5-1 and TRBJ2-7; D gene unclear. Germline V gene lookup returns CDR1 SGHRS and CDR2 YFSETQ. V gave up 2 bases and J gave up 6 bases, with 6 bases separating them. This CDR3 is built from 11 residues. In DNA form, the CDR3 reads TGCGCCAGCAGCTTAGGCGGCGAGCAGTACTTC. Residues: CASSLGGEQYF.

The chain joins TRBV4-1 to TRBJ1-1; perhaps TRBD1 as D (5 bases). Germline lookup yields CDR1 MGHRA and CDR2 YSYEKL. V lost 3 bases and J 11 bases, leaving 25 bases between the germline ends. CDR3 length: 16 residues. This CDR3 reads CASSQTPSVGTGGAFF. For the CDR3, the DNA is TGCGCCAGCAGCCAGACCCCATCAGTTGGAACAGGTGGGGCTTTCTTT.

This rearrangement joins TRBV7-9 to TRBJ2-1; TRBD2 aligns across 10 bases. The CDR3 is 14 residues long. V trimming: 5 bases; J trimming: 7 bases; junction bases outside the gene matches: 5. The V gene's germline CDR1 is SEHNR and CDR2 FQNEAQ (reference sequence). As DNA, the CDR3 is TGTGCCAGCAGCCATAGCGGGGGGACGAATGAGCAGTTCTTC. Protein: CASSHSGGTNEQFF.

The CDR3 here is CASSRGTGEFYEQYF. CDR3 bases: TGTGCCAGCAGCAGAGGGACAGGGGAGTTTTACGAGCAGTACTTC. J is TRBJ2-7 and V is TRBV7-8; 10 nucleotides align to TRBD1. CDR1 and CDR2 from the germline V gene are SGHVS and FQNEAQ. The CDR3 totals 15 residues. V gave up 5 bases and J gave up 4 bases; unmatched junction bases: 8.

The chain employs TRBV9 and TRBJ1-5; 12 positions agree with TRBD1. The CDR3 contains 15 residues. V was pared by 3 bases and J by 7 bases, with 5 bases of the junction left unmatched. Germline V CDR1 and CDR2: SGDLS, YYNGEE. The CDR3 DNA sequence: TGTGCCAGCAGCGAGGGGACAGGGGGCTCCCAGCCCCAGCATTTT. Its protein product is CASSEGTGGSQPQHF.

The chain links TRBV11-3 to TRBJ2-3; 7 bases agree with TRBD1. The CDR3 runs 17 residues. After removal of 2 bases from V and 4 bases from J, the junction contained 12 bases not matched to a gene. Germline V gives CDR1 SGHNT, CDR2 YENEEA. The CDR3 protein is CASSLSSGVTGADTQYF. The CDR3 DNA reads TGTGCCAGCAGCTTATCTTCCGGGGTAACAGGGGCAGATACGCAGTATTTT.

The rearrangement links TRBV18 to TRBJ1-4, with a tentative D call TRBD1 (5 bases). This CDR3 is 11 amino acids long. Deletions cut 3 bases from V and 14 bases from J, with 10 bases between. CDR1 and CDR2 (germline): KGHSH, LQKENI. The CDR3, as DNA: TGTGCCAGCTCACCCGGGGGACCGCTGTTTTTT. Protein: CASSPGGPLFF.

In this sample, this clone turned up once. J is TRBJ1-3 and V is TRBV13; D uncertain. Germline values: CDR1 PRHDT, CDR2 FYEKMQ (reference sequence). The CDR3 consists of 16 residues. The V end was cut by 0 bases, the J end by 0 bases, with 9 bases between. As DNA, the CDR3 is TGTGCCAGCAGCTTAGGAGGGAGACCCTCTGGAAACACCATATATTTT. Translation: CASSLGGRPSGNTIYF.

V and J are TRBV11-3 and TRBJ2-5; 9 positions agree with TRBD2. Germline V lookup: CDR1 SGHNT, CDR2 YENEEA. Trimming took 1 base from V and 5 from J; bases not matched to a gene: 5. CDR3 length equals 15 residues. The CDR3 DNA follows: TGTGCCAGCAGCTTAGGCGGGGGGGCCGGTGAGACCCAGTACTTC. This sequence encodes CASSLGGGAGETQYF. Together with reference TRBV11-3 and TRBJ2-5, the CDR3 gives the full variable domain: EAGVVQSPRYKIIEKKQPVAFWCNPISGHNTLYWYLQNLGQGPELLIRYENEEAVDDSQLPKDRFSAERLKGVDSTLKIQPAELGDSAVYLCASSLGGGAGETQYFGPGTRLLVL.

Many counts were recorded for this clone. The chain uses TRBV6-2 or TRBV6-3 and TRBJ2-5; TRBD2 agrees at 11 bases. V was clipped by 7 bases and J by 4 bases; unmatched bases: 17. The CDR3 length is 18 residues. Germline lookup yields CDR1 MNHEY and CDR2 SVGEGT. CDR3 region: CASTPQTSGVRWGETQYF. For the CDR3, the DNA is TGTGCCAGCACCCCCCAGACTAGCGGGGTTCGATGGGGAGAGACCCAGTACTTC.

This chain links TRBV19 with TRBJ1-6, with 12 bases matching TRBD1. This CDR3 contains 15 residues. Unmatched junction bases numbered 4, after V lost 5 bases and J lost 8 bases. The V gene's germline CDR1 is LNHDA and CDR2 SQIVND (reference sequence). Written as DNA, the CDR3 is TGTGCCAGTAGTCTGGGGGACAGGGGGCATTCACCCCTCCACTTT. It yields the protein CASSLGDRGHSPLHF.